This TCR beta chain emerged from a study of blood T cell repertoires in COVID-19. Across the study: Whether acute or convalescent, the COVID-19 samples came from the United States, Italy and Spain. T cells, B-cell-depleted T cells, or PBMCs provided the cDNA or gDNA that served as material.

Profiling relied on immunoSEQ multiplex PCR, and the TCRdb table lists in-frame clones only, not all of them. The sample contains about 140,000 clones, around 87% of which appear only once. V was pared by 4 bases and J by 2 bases, with 4 bases of the junction left unmatched. This CDR3 is 15 amino acids long. Germline V lookup: CDR1 SGHTA, CDR2 FQGTGA. Sequencing was carried out using peripheral blood. This sequence was found in a human donor in a cohort sampled during active COVID-19. V is TRBV7-3 and J is TRBJ2-3, with TRBD2 identical over 9 bases. The CDR3, as DNA: TGTGCCAGCAGCTCCGGGACTAGCACCACAGATACGCAGTATTTT. This gives the protein CASSSGTSTTDTQYF.